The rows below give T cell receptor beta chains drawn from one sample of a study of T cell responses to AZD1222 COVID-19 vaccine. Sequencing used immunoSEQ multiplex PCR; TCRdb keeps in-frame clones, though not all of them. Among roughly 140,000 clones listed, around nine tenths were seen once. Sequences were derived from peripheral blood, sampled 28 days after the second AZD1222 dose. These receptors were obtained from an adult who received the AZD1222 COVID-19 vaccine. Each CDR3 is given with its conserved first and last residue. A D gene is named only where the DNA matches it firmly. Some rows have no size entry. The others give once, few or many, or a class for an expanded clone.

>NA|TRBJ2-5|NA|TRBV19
TGTGCCAGTAGTATTTCTAGACGTCAAGAGACCCAGTACTTC
CASSISRRQETQYF
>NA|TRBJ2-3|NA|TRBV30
TGTGCCTGGAGTGTAGGGGGGTACACAGATACGCAGTATTTT
CAWSVGGYTDTQYF
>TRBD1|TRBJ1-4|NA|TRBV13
TGTGCCAGCAGTGACAGGGCAACTAATGAAAAACTGTTTTTT
CASSDRATNEKLFF
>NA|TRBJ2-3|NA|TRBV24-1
TGTGCCACCAGTGATTCGGGTAAGCATGGAGATACGCAGTATTTT
CATSDSGKHGDTQYF
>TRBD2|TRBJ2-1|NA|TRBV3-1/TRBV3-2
TGTGCCAGCAGCCTTACTAGCGCCGAGCAGTTCTTC
CASSLTSAEQFF
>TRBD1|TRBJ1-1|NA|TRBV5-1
TGCGCCAGCAGACTGACAGGGGTGAACACTGAAGCTTTCTTT
CASRLTGVNTEAFF
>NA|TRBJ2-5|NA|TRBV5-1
TGCGCCAGCAGCCGCAGACCGTGGGGAAAAGAGACCCAGTACTTC
CASSRRPWGKETQYF
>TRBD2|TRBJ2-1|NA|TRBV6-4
TGTGCCAGCAGCGCTCAACCTAGCGGGACGATCTACAATGAGCAGTTCTTC
CASSAQPSGTIYNEQFF
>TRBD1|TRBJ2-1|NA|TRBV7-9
TGTGCCAGCAGCTTAGGACAGGGGGGTGTGGATGAGCAGTTCTTC
CASSLGQGGVDEQFF
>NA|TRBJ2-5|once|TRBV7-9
TGTGCCAGCAGCCCTAAAGAGACCCAGTACTTC
CASSPKETQYF
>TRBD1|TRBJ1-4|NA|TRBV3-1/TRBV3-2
TGTGCCAGCAGCCCTAGGACAGGGGATGAAAAACTGTTTTTT
CASSPRTGDEKLFF
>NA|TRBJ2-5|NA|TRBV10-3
TGTGCCATCAGTGAGTCATCTGGCAGGCAAGAGACCCAGTACTTC
CAISESSGRQETQYF
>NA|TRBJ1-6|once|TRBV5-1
TGCGCCAGCAGCTTGAGGCCCAACAATAATTCACCCCTCCACTTT
CASSLRPNNNSPLHF
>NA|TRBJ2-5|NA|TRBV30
TGTGCCTGGAGTGTCAAAGAGACCCAGTACTTC
CAWSVKETQYF
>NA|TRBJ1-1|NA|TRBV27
TGTGCCAGCAGTCCATCCGTGGGACGGATGAACACTGAAGCTTTCTTT
CASSPSVGRMNTEAFF
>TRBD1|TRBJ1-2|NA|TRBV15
TGTGCCACCAGCAGAGAGACAGGGCTGGGCTATGGCTACACCTTC
CATSRETGLGYGYTF
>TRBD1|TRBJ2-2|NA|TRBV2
TGTGCCAGCAGTGATTACCAGGGGGCGGGCGGGGAGCTGTTTTTT
CASSDYQGAGGELFF
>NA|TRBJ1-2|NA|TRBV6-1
TGTGCCAGCAGTGAATCGGGGGGTCCTACTAACTATGGCTACACCTTC
CASSESGGPTNYGYTF
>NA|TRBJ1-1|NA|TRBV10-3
TGTGCCATCAGGCCCGGGACGGGACGCACTGAAGCTTTCTTT
CAIRPGTGRTEAFF
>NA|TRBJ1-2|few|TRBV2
TGTGCCAGCAGTGAAACGCCTAAAGCGCAAGCTAACTATGGCTACACCTTC
CASSETPKAQANYGYTF
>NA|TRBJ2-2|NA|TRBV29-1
TGCAGCGTTGAAGGGGGTGGCACCGGGGAGCTGTTTTTT
CSVEGGGTGELFF
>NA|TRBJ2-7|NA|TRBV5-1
TGCGCCAGCAGCTTGGGGGCGGGCTCCTACGAGCAGTACTTC
CASSLGAGSYEQYF
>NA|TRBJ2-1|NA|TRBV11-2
TGTGCCAGCAGCTTAGTGGCTATAGCGGATCAGTTCTTC
CASSLVAIADQFF
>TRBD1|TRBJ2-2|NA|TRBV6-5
TGTGCCAGCAGGATCACAGGGGTGGTAACCGGGGAGCTGTTTTTT
CASRITGVVTGELFF
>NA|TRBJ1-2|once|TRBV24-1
TGTGCCACCAGTGGGGCCGCCGGGACGCCCGATTCCGGGGGTGGCTACACCTTC
CATSGAAGTPDSGGGYTF